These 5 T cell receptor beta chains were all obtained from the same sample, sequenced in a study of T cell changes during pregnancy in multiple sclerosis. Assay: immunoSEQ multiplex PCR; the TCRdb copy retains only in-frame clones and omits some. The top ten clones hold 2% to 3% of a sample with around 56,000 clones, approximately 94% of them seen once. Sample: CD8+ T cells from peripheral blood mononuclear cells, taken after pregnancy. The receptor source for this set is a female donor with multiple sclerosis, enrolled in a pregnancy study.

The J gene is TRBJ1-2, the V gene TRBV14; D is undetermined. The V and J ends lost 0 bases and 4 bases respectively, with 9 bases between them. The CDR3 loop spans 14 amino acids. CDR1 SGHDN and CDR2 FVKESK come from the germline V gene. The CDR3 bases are TGTGCCAGCAGCCAAGAACATGCCCTCTATGGCTACACCTTC. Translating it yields CASSQEHALYGYTF.

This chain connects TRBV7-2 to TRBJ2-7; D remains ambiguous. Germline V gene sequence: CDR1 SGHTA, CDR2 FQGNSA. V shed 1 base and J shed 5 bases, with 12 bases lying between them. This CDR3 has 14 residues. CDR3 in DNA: TGTGCCAGCAGCTTAGGAGCGACCAACGACGAGCAGTACTTC. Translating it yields CASSLGATNDEQYF.

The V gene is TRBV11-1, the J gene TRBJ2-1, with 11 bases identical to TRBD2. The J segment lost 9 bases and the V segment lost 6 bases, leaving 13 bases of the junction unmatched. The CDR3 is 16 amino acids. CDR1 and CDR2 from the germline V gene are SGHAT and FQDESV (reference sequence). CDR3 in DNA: TGTGCCAGCAGTCCGAATAGCGGGAGGGCCTATGGTGAGCAGTTCTTC. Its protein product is CASSPNSGRAYGEQFF.

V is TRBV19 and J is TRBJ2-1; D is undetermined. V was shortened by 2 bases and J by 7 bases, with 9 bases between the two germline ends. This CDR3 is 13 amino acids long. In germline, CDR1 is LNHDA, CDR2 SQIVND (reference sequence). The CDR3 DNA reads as TGTGCCAGTAGTATACGGTCTAAAAATGAGCAGTTCTTC. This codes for CASSIRSKNEQFF.

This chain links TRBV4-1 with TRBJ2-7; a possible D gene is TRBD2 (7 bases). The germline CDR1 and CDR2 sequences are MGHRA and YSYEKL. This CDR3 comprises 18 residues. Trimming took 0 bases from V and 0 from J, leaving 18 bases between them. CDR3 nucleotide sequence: TGCGCCAGCAGCCAAGAGAGGGGGGGGGCCCTCAGCTCCTACGAGCAGTACTTC. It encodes CASSQERGGALSSYEQYF.